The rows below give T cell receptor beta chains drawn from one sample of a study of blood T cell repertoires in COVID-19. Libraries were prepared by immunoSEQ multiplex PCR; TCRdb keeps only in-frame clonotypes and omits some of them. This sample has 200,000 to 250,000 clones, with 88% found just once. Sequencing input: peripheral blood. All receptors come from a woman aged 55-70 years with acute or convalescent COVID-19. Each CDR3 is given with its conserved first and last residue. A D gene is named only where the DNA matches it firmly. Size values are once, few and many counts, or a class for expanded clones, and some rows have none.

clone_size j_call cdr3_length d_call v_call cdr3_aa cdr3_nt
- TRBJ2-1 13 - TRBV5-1 CASSLQTDYEQFF TGCGCCAGCAGCTTACAAACCGACTATGAGCAGTTCTTC
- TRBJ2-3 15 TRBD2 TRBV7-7 CASSSSSGSTDTQYF TGTGCCAGCAGCTCTTCTAGCGGGAGCACAGATACGCAGTATTTT
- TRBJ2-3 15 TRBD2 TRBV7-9 CASSPGGTSTDTQYF TGTGCCAGCAGCCCGGGGGGGACTAGCACAGATACGCAGTATTTT
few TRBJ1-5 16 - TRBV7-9 CASSSLEWAQNQPQHF TGTGCCAGCAGCTCCCTCGAGTGGGCCCAAAATCAGCCCCAGCATTTT
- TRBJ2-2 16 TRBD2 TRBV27 CASSLGLAGYTGELFF TGTGCCAGCAGTTTAGGGCTAGCGGGGTACACCGGGGAGCTGTTTTTT
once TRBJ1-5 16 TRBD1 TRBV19 CASSSGQGGPNQPQHF TGTGCCAGTAGTAGTGGGCAGGGGGGCCCCAATCAGCCCCAGCATTTT
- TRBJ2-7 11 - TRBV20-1 CSATTLYEQYF TGCAGTGCTACCACTCTCTACGAGCAGTACTTC
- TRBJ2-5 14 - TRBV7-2 CASSEGDSRETQYF TGTGCCAGCAGCGAGGGAGACTCCCGGGAGACCCAGTACTTC
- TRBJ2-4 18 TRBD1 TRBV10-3 CAISEGGQTILAKNIQYF TGTGCCATCAGTGAGGGGGGACAGACCATTCTAGCCAAAAACATTCAGTACTTC
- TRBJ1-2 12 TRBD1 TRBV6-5 CASRQGWRGYTF TGTGCCAGCAGACAGGGGTGGCGTGGCTACACCTTC
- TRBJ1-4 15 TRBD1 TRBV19 CASSRQGPANEKLFF TGTGCCAGTAGTAGACAGGGCCCAGCTAATGAAAAACTGTTTTTT
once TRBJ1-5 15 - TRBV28 CASSPTKGRTQPQHF TGTGCCAGCAGTCCGACAAAGGGGAGGACTCAGCCCCAGCATTTT
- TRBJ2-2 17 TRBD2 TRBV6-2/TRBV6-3 CASSYSGLRERTGELFF TGTGCCAGCAGTTACTCGGGGTTGCGGGAGAGGACCGGGGAGCTGTTTTTT
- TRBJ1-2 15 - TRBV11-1 CASSSVADSDYGYTF TGTGCCAGCAGCTCCGTTGCCGACAGTGACTATGGCTACACCTTC
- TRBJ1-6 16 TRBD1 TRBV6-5 CASSYSQGSLNSPLHF TGTGCCAGCAGTTATTCACAGGGGTCGCTTAATTCACCCCTCCACTTT
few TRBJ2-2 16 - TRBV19 CATSTREQVLTGELFF TGTGCCACCTCGACGAGGGAGCAGGTATTAACCGGGGAGCTGTTTTTT
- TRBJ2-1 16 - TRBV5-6 CASTDGGRGALNEQFF TGTGCCAGCACCGATGGGGGTCGGGGGGCCCTCAATGAGCAGTTCTTC
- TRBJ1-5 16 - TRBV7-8 CASSLVAQGNDQPQHF TGTGCCAGCAGCTTAGTCGCACAGGGTAACGATCAGCCCCAGCATTTT
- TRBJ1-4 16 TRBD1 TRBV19 CASSTGQAATNEKLFF TGTGCCAGTAGTACAGGACAGGCAGCAACTAATGAAAAACTGTTTTTT
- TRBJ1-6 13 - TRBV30 CAWRTGYNSPLHF TGTGCCTGGAGGACAGGTTATAATTCACCCCTCCACTTT
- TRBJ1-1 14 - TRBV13 CASSPPTGDPEAFF TGTGCCAGCAGCCCACCCACGGGGGACCCTGAAGCTTTCTTT
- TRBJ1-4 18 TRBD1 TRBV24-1 CATSDLPATGTGEEKLFF TGTGCCACCAGTGATTTACCTGCAACCGGGACAGGGGAGGAAAAACTGTTTTTT
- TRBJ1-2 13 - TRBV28 CASMEVGGYGYTF TGTGCCAGCATGGAGGTCGGGGGCTATGGCTACACCTTC
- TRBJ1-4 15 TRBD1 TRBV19 CASSIRDRGAEKLFF TGTGCCAGTAGTATAAGAGACAGGGGTGCTGAAAAACTGTTTTTT
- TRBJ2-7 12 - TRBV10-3 CATNTGSYEQYF TGTGCCACAAATACAGGGTCCTACGAGCAGTACTTC
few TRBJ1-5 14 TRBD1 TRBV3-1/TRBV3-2 CASSQGTGYQPQHF TGTGCCAGCAGCCAAGGGACAGGGTATCAGCCCCAGCATTTT
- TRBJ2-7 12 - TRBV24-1 CATSDLDTPKYF TGTGCCACCAGTGATTTGGACACCCCGAAATACTTC
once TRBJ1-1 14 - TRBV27 CASTPAGMNTEAFF TGTGCCAGCACCCCGGCGGGTATGAACACTGAAGCTTTCTTT
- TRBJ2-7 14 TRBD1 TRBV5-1 CASSPTGTTYEQYF TGCGCCAGCAGTCCGACAGGGACCACCTACGAGCAGTACTTC
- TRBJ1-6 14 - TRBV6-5 CASRGQPANSPLHF TGTGCCAGCAGAGGACAGCCTGCCAATTCACCCCTCCACTTT
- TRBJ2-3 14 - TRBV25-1 CASSVAGTTDTQYF TGTGCCAGCAGTGTAGCTGGCACCACAGATACGCAGTATTTT
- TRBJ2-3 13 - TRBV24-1 CATSDRQAATQYF TGTGCCACCAGTGATCGACAGGCGGCGACGCAGTATTTT
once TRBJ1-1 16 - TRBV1 CTSSQDPLGGNTEAFF TGCACCAGCAGCCAGGACCCGCTAGGGGGGAACACTGAAGCTTTCTTT
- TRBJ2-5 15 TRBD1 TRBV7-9 CASSSGQGPEETQYF TGTGCCAGCAGCTCGGGACAGGGGCCAGAAGAGACCCAGTACTTC
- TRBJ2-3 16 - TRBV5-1 CASSLGVQASTDTQYF TGCGCCAGCAGCTTGGGTGTACAGGCTAGCACAGATACGCAGTATTTT
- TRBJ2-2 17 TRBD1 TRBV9 CASSVAPGQGETGELFF TGTGCCAGCAGCGTAGCGCCGGGACAGGGGGAAACCGGGGAGCTGTTTTTT
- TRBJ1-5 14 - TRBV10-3 CAISGGGSSQPQHF TGTGCCATCAGTGGAGGTGGGTCTTCTCAGCCCCAGCATTTT
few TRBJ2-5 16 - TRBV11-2 CASSLGTGFTQETQYF TGTGCCAGCAGCTTAGGAACAGGGTTTACACAAGAGACCCAGTACTTC
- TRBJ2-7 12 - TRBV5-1 CASSYSSYEQYF TGCGCCAGCAGTTACAGTTCCTACGAGCAGTACTTC
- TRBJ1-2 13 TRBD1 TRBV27 CASSTGQTYGYTF TGTGCCAGCAGTACGGGACAGACATATGGCTACACCTTC
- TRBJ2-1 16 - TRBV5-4 CASSFPGRGSYNEQFF TGTGCCAGCAGCTTCCCAGGGAGGGGGAGTTACAATGAGCAGTTCTTC
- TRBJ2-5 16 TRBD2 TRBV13 CASSSPGASGGVAQYF TGTGCCAGCAGCTCCCCTGGAGCTAGCGGGGGAGTGGCCCAGTACTTC
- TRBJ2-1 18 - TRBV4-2 CASSQATFTSSFYNEQFF TGTGCCAGCAGCCAAGCCACCTTCACTAGCAGCTTTTACAATGAGCAGTTCTTC
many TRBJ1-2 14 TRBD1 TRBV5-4 CASSGFRGNYGYTF TGTGCCAGCAGCGGGTTCAGGGGGAACTATGGCTACACCTTC
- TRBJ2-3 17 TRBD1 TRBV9 CASSVLAGQGLVGTQYF TGTGCCAGCAGCGTATTGGCAGGACAGGGACTTGTGGGTACGCAGTATTTT
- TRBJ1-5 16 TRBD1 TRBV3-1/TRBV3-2 CASSPPGQGHGQPQHF TGTGCCAGCAGCCCCCCGGGACAGGGGCACGGTCAGCCCCAGCATTTT
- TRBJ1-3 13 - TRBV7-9 CASSKSSGNTIYF TGTGCCAGCAGCAAGAGCTCTGGAAACACCATATATTTT
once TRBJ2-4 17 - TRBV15 CATSRDYRGSAKNIQYF TGTGCCACCAGCAGAGATTATAGGGGTTCGGCCAAAAACATTCAGTACTTC
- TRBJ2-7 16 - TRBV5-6 CASSPSPTGVSYEQYF TGTGCCAGCAGCCCGTCCCCCACGGGAGTCTCCTACGAGCAGTACTTC
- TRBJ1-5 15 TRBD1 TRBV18 CASSPGQGTIQPQHF TGTGCCAGCTCCCCCGGACAGGGAACGATTCAGCCCCAGCATTTT
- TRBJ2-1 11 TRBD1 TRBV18 CASSRGQQEFF TGTGCCAGCTCGAGGGGGCAGCAGGAGTTCTTC
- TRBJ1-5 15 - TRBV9 CASSPSGRDNQPQHF TGTGCCAGCAGCCCCTCAGGGCGAGACAATCAGCCCCAGCATTTT
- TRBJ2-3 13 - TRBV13 CASSSGRTDTQYF TGTGCCAGCAGCTCTGGCCGCACAGATACGCAGTATTTT
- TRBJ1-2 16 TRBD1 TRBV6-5 CASSSSGTGSNYGYTF TGTGCCAGCAGTTCTTCCGGGACAGGGTCTAACTATGGCTACACCTTC
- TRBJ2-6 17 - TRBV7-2 CASSLGGGNSGANVLTF TGTGCCAGCAGCTTAGGTGGCGGAAACTCTGGGGCCAACGTCCTGACTTTC
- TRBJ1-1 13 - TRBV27 CASSLQQNTEAFF TGTGCCAGCAGTTTACAACAGAACACTGAAGCTTTCTTT
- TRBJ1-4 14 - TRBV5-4 CASSLDGVTRKLFF TGTGCCAGCAGCTTGGATGGAGTGACTCGAAAACTGTTTTTT
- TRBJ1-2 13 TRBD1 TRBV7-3 CASSLKGAYGYTF TGTGCCAGCAGCTTAAAGGGGGCGTATGGCTACACCTTC